The 17 T cell receptor beta chains below were found in one sample sequenced in a study of blood T cell repertoires in COVID-19. Some clones are missing from TCRdb's copy, which holds only in-frame ones; the method was immunoSEQ multiplex PCR. Found here are 150,000 to 190,000 clones, roughly 80% of them singletons; the top ten hold roughly 3.7%. Sequenced material: peripheral blood. These receptor sequences come from a woman aged 80 or over with acute or convalescent COVID-19.

The chain couples TRBV7-9 to TRBJ1-4, with 7 bases that match TRBD1. Germline V gene lookup returns CDR1 SEHNR and CDR2 FQNEAQ (reference sequence). CDR3 size: 15 residues. V lost 5 bases to trimming and J lost 7 bases; unmatched junction nucleotides: 10. In nucleotides, the CDR3 is TGTGCCAGCAGCCCGGGGGGGACAGCCTCTGAAAAACTGTTTTTT. This sequence encodes CASSPGGTASEKLFF.

The chain joins TRBV5-1 to TRBJ1-6, with D maybe TRBD1 (6 bases). CDR1 and CDR2 (germline): SGHRS, YFSETQ. Trimming pared 4 bases from V and 8 bases from J, leaving 13 bases between. The CDR3 extends over 14 amino acids. Here the CDR3 DNA reads TGCGCCAGCAGCCCGGGACAAGGCTATTCACCCCTCCACTTT. Translating it yields CASSPGQGYSPLHF.

A remark on this clone: Other DNA sequences in this sample translate to the same CDR3. This chain connects TRBV19 to TRBJ1-5; a possible D gene is TRBD1 (5 bases). The length of the CDR3 is 16 residues. From germline, CDR1 is LNHDA and CDR2 SQIVND (reference sequence). Trimming left V 7 bases short and J 7 bases short, with 23 bases between. CDR3 sequence: CASTLGGRRPPQPQHF. The CDR3 nucleotides read TGTGCCAGTACTCTCGGGGGACGCAGGCCCCCACAGCCCCAGCATTTT.

V usage is TRBV6-1 and J usage is TRBJ1-1; perhaps TRBD1 as D (5 bases). The CDR3 loop spans 13 amino acids. Germline CDR1 MNHNS, CDR2 SASEGT. V lost 2 bases and J lost 11, with 15 bases in between. CDR3 residues: CASSELTGTPAFF. CDR3 nucleotide sequence: TGTGCCAGCAGTGAACTTACGGGGACTCCTGCTTTCTTT.

The chain joins TRBV25-1 to TRBJ2-2; D is unclear. Germline V lookup: CDR1 MGHDK, CDR2 SYGVNS. This CDR3 contains 16 residues. Trimming took off 3 bases at V and 3 bases at J, with 14 bases between the two ends. The CDR3 spells CASSDPVMGDTGELFF. The DNA for the CDR3 is TGTGCCAGCAGTGATCCTGTAATGGGCGACACCGGGGAGCTGTTTTTT.

The CDR3 region has the DNA TGTGCCAGTAAGGGACAGATGAACACTGAAGCTTTCTTT. This codes for CASKGQMNTEAFF. J is TRBJ1-1 and V is TRBV19; 7 positions match TRBD1. Trimming removed 7 bases from V and 0 bases from J; junction bases left unmatched: 2. The CDR3 length is 13 residues. Germline CDR1 is LNHDA and CDR2 is SQIVND (reference sequence).

This clone occurred a few times. The V and J genes are TRBV12-3 or TRBV12-4 and TRBJ1-2; D gene unclear. Trimming removed 6 bases at V and 4 bases at J, with 12 bases between. The CDR3 has 13 amino acids. The CDR3 DNA sequence: TGTGCCAGCAGCCAAGGCGGAGCCTATGGCTACACCTTC. Translation gives CASSQGGAYGYTF.

The rearrangement uses TRBV7-8 and TRBJ2-7; D is ambiguous. Germline values: CDR1 SGHVS, CDR2 FQNEAQ. Trimming cost V 1 base and J 2 bases, with 15 bases left between them. This CDR3 has 16 amino acids. The CDR3 protein is CASSLVGRGRPYEQYF. CDR3 DNA: TGTGCCAGCAGCTTAGTCGGCAGAGGCCGCCCCTACGAGCAGTACTTC.

This clone was recorded a few times. The chain links TRBV27 to TRBJ1-1; no clear D gene. Trimming removed 3 bases at V and 1 base at J, with 6 bases between. Per the germline V gene, CDR1 is MNHEY and CDR2 is SMNVEV (reference sequence). The CDR3 length is 13 residues. The CDR3, as DNA: TGTGCCAGCAGTTTTAACTGGAACACTGAAGCTTTCTTT. Encoded protein: CASSFNWNTEAFF.

The rearrangement links TRBV20-1 to TRBJ2-3; D possibly corresponds to TRBD2 (5 bases). The germline CDR1 and CDR2 sequences are DFQATT and SNEGSKA (reference sequence). Trimming cost V 7 bases and J 2 bases, with 7 bases left between them. This CDR3 is built from 11 residues. The CDR3 region has the DNA TGCAGTGAGCGGTACACAGATACGCAGTATTTT. Translating it yields CSERYTDTQYF.

The rearrangement joins TRBV2 to TRBJ2-5; no clear D gene. Trimming pared 6 bases from V and 0 bases from J, leaving 14 bases between. Germline V gives CDR1 SNHLY, CDR2 FYNNEI. The CDR3 length is 15 residues. The CDR3 is CASRALLAHQETQYF. The CDR3 coding sequence is TGTGCCAGCAGGGCTTTATTAGCCCACCAAGAGACCCAGTACTTC.

The J gene is TRBJ1-1, the V gene TRBV7-9; 8 bases are a match to TRBD1. Germline CDR1 reads SEHNR; CDR2 reads FQNEAQ (reference sequence). V was clipped by 6 bases and J by 6 bases; unmatched bases: 21. This CDR3 has 18 residues. CDR3 sequence reads: CASRSHTGGRRNGAEAFF. In DNA, the CDR3 is TGTGCCAGCAGATCACACACAGGGGGTCGTAGGAATGGAGCTGAAGCTTTCTTT.

The V gene is TRBV29-1, the J gene TRBJ2-2; TRBD2 matches 14 bases. With 6 bases clipped from V and 2 bases from J, the junction kept 8 bases outside the gene matches. CDR1 and CDR2 (germline): SQVTM, ANQGSEA. CDR3 length: 17 amino acids. The CDR3 is CSVRTSGRISNTGELFF. CDR3 DNA: TGCAGCGTCCGGACTAGCGGGAGGATAAGTAACACCGGGGAGCTGTTTTTT.

This clone was picked up a small number of times. The chain combines TRBV5-1 with TRBJ1-2, with 7 bases aligning to TRBD1. The ends lost 4 bases at V and 0 bases at J; junction bases unmatched: 12. Germline V lookup: CDR1 SGHRS, CDR2 YFSETQ. The CDR3 sequence is 17 residues long. DNA of the CDR3: TGCGCCAGCAGCGCTCCGGGACAGAGGATATCTAACTATGGCTACACCTTC. This gives the protein CASSAPGQRISNYGYTF.

Ten or more counts support this clone. The rearrangement links TRBV12-3 or TRBV12-4 to TRBJ2-2; D remains unclear. V lost 1 base and J lost 3, with 3 bases in between. This CDR3 spans 13 amino acids. In DNA form, the CDR3 reads TGTGCCAGCAGTTTAGAGCACACCGGGGAGCTGTTTTTT. Translating it yields CASSLEHTGELFF.

This chain uses TRBV7-8 with TRBJ1-1; D uncertain. The ends were cut back, 1 base at V and 2 bases at J, with 17 bases in the middle. The germline V gene has CDR1 SGHVS and CDR2 FQNEAQ. CDR3 length equals 17 residues. The CDR3 DNA follows: TGTGCCAGCAGCTTAGACCCGGGGAGGAGTGGTAACACTGAAGCTTTCTTT. It translates to CASSLDPGRSGNTEAFF. The entire variable domain, with the rest obtained from reference TRBV7-8 and TRBJ1-1, is as follows: GAGVSQSPRYKVAKRGQDVALRCDPISGHVSLFWYQQALGQGPEFLTYFQNEAQLDKSGLPSDRFFAERPEGSVSTLKIQRTQQEDSAVYLCASSLDPGRSGNTEAFFGQGTRLTVV.

The genes are TRBV19 and TRBJ1-1; D call uncertain. The germline CDR1 and CDR2 sequences are LNHDA and SQIVND (reference sequence). Trimming pared 6 bases from V and 0 bases from J, leaving 14 bases between. This CDR3 spans 15 amino acids. CDR3 residues: CASRTRGFMNTEAFF. The CDR3 DNA sequence: TGTGCCAGTAGAACCAGAGGCTTTATGAACACTGAAGCTTTCTTT.